A selection of T cell receptor beta chains follows, all from one sample in a study of blood T cells in healthy people across ages. Each CDR3 protein gets one entry after TCRdb re-called the 5' RACE reads with MiXCR. The repertoire includes hundreds of thousands of distinct CDR3 sequences, 35% to 40% of them detected once, and 10% to 15% sits in the top ten. Sample: blood. The receptor set was obtained from a man between 18 and 29 years old in good health. Each CDR3 is given with its conserved first and last residue. The D gene is left open where the match is weak. Rows give clone size only sometimes, using once, few, many, or a class for an expanded clone.

V gene	CDR3 length	J gene	clone size	D gene	CDR3 protein	CDR3 DNA
TRBV6-5	15	TRBJ2-2	-	-	CASSGGTRSTGELFF	TGTGCCAGCAGTGGCGGGACAAGATCTACCGGGGAGCTGTTTTTT
TRBV12-3/TRBV12-4	14	TRBJ1-2	-	-	CASSLSGEVLGYTF	TGTGCCAGCAGTTTATCAGGGGAGGTTTTGGGCTACACCTTC
TRBV3-1	19	TRBJ2-3	-	TRBD2	CASSLAGTLEAGGLDTQYF	TGTGCCAGCAGCCTAGCCGGGACGCTCGAAGCGGGGGGGCTGGATACGCAGTATTTT
TRBV4-2	14	TRBJ1-5	-	-	CASSRERQNQPQHF	TGTGCCAGCAGCCGAGAACGACAGAATCAGCCCCAGCATTTT
TRBV4-1	18	TRBJ1-5	few	TRBD1	CASSQDLGRRGAAQPQHF	TGCGCCAGCAGCCAAGATCTAGGTCGCAGGGGGGCCGCTCAGCCCCAGCATTTT
TRBV12-3/TRBV12-4	14	TRBJ2-5	many	-	CASSLSPGGETQYF	TGTGCCAGCAGTTTATCGCCCGGGGGAGAGACCCAGTACTTC
TRBV24-1	12	TRBJ1-1	-	-	CATSDTGTEAFF	TGTGCCACCAGTGATACCGGGACAGAAGCTTTCTTT
TRBV21-1	24	TRBJ2-5	few	-	CASSKAHPGGKAGGHQTLQETQYF	TGTGCCAGCAGCAAAGCTCATCCAGGGGGAAAAGCGGGGGGACACCAAACACTGCAAGAGACCCAGTACTTC
TRBV6-1	16	TRBJ1-6	-	-	CASSPEPGLSNSPLHF	TGTGCCAGCAGCCCGGAACCCGGACTTTCTAATTCACCCCTCCACTTT
TRBV28	13	TRBJ1-1	-	-	CASTETANTKAFF	TGTGCCAGCACCGAGACGGCAAACACTAAAGCTTTCTTT
TRBV7-2	14	TRBJ2-3	-	-	CASSLVGGSDTQYF	TGTGCCAGCAGCTTGGTAGGGGGGTCGGATACGCAGTATTTT
TRBV12-3/TRBV12-4	12	TRBJ2-1	-	-	CANSPMWNEQFF	TGTGCCAACAGCCCAATGTGGAATGAGCAGTTCTTC
TRBV6-2/TRBV6-3	15	TRBJ2-1	few	TRBD2	CASIPGTSGYNEQFF	TGTGCCAGCATTCCCGGGACTAGCGGTTACAATGAGCAGTTCTTC
TRBV21-1	14	TRBJ2-7	few	-	CASSKTGSVDEQYF	TGTGCCAGCAGCAAGACAGGATCTGTCGACGAGCAGTACTTC
TRBV10-3	15	TRBJ2-7	-	-	CAIRLQVDSYNEQYF	TGTGCCATCAGGCTTCAGGTAGACTCCTACAATGAGCAGTACTTC
TRBV2	14	TRBJ1-2	-	TRBD1	CASSDPGGEYGYTF	TGTGCCAGCAGTGATCCAGGGGGAGAATATGGCTACACCTTC
TRBV10-3	15	TRBJ2-6	-	TRBD1	CASTDRGRGANVLTF	TGTGCCTCGACGGACAGGGGGCGTGGGGCCAACGTCCTGACTTTC
TRBV5-1	14	TRBJ2-5	-	-	CASSAQDTYNEQYF	TGCGCCAGCAGCGCACAGGATACCTACAATGAGCAGTACTTC
TRBV12-3/TRBV12-4	16	TRBJ2-3	many	TRBD2	CASSPLRLAGTDTQYF	TGTGCCAGCAGCCCCTTGAGGCTAGCGGGGACAGATACGCAGTATTTT
TRBV10-3	16	TRBJ2-1	-	TRBD2	CAISEGRTSGTNEQFF	TGTGCCATCAGTGAAGGGCGGACTAGCGGGACCAATGAGCAGTTCTTC
TRBV20-1	12	TRBJ1-1	few	-	CSARTAGTEAFF	TGCAGTGCTCGGACGGCGGGGACTGAAGCTTTCTTT
TRBV12-3/TRBV12-4	11	TRBJ2-3	medium-sized	-	CASRLTDTQYF	TGTGCCAGCAGACTAACAGATACGCAGTATTTT
TRBV10-3	15	TRBJ1-2	-	TRBD1	CAITPGTGGDYGYTF	TGTGCCATCACTCCTGGGACAGGGGGCGACTATGGCTACACCTTC
TRBV29-1	16	TRBJ2-5	few	TRBD2	CSVEIFGGGNQETQYF	TGCAGCGTTGAAATCTTTGGCGGGGGAAACCAAGAGACCCAGTACTTC
TRBV6-5	14	TRBJ1-1	many	-	CASSYSRMNTEAFF	TGTGCCAGCAGTTATTCCCGGATGAACACTGAAGCTTTCTTT
TRBV10-3	16	TRBJ2-3	many	-	CAISESTGGNTDTQYF	TGTGCCATCAGTGAGTCAACCGGGGGAAACACAGATACGCAGTATTTT
TRBV7-9	16	TRBJ1-4	few	-	CASSLAEGDEREKLFF	TGTGCCAGCAGCTTAGCTGAAGGTGATGAGCGTGAAAAACTGTTTTTT
TRBV7-9	14	TRBJ2-3	-	TRBD2	CASSAPGTSETQYF	TGTGCCAGCAGCGCGCCCGGGACTAGCGAGACGCAGTATTTT
TRBV7-2	14	TRBJ2-7	few	-	CASSLQTELYEQYF	TGTGCCAGCAGCTTACAAACAGAACTCTACGAGCAGTACTTC